This is a list of T cell receptor beta chains from one sample in a study of blood T cell repertoires in COVID-19. This table comes from immunoSEQ multiplex PCR, and its TCRdb copy is limited to in-frame clones, with some not included. The sample records about 230,000 clones, approximately 88% being singletons. Sequencing used PBMCs or T cells enriched from blood (not recorded which). These receptors were collected from a middle-aged woman with acute COVID-19. The CDR3 runs from the conserved cysteine through the conserved F or W. Each record gives: D gene, V gene, clone size, J gene, CDR3 protein, CDR3 DNA. The D gene is left open where the match is weak. The size field is filled for only some rows; it gives once, few, many or a size class.

d_gene: NA
v_gene: TRBV6-5
abundance: NA
j_gene: TRBJ2-3
CDR3aa: CASSGQTTQYF
CDR3nt: TGTGCCAGCAGCGGACAGACTACGCAGTATTTT

d_gene: NA
v_gene: TRBV2
abundance: once
j_gene: TRBJ1-1
CDR3aa: CASSDTGNTEAFF
CDR3nt: TGTGCCAGCAGTGATACCGGGAACACTGAAGCTTTCTTT

d_gene: NA
v_gene: TRBV2
abundance: NA
j_gene: TRBJ2-5
CDR3aa: CASGLGGGQETQYF
CDR3nt: TGTGCCAGCGGGTTGGGAGGGGGGCAAGAGACCCAGTACTTC

d_gene: TRBD2
v_gene: TRBV7-9
abundance: NA
j_gene: TRBJ2-1
CDR3aa: CASSLRREGQNNEQFF
CDR3nt: TGTGCCAGCAGCTTAAGGCGGGAGGGCCAAAACAATGAGCAGTTCTTC

d_gene: NA
v_gene: TRBV19
abundance: NA
j_gene: TRBJ1-1
CDR3aa: CASSIRQGQPKAFF
CDR3nt: TGTGCCAGTAGTATAAGACAAGGACAGCCAAAAGCTTTCTTT

d_gene: NA
v_gene: TRBV29-1
abundance: NA
j_gene: TRBJ1-2
CDR3aa: CSVDGRHYGYTF
CDR3nt: TGCAGCGTTGACGGCAGGCACTATGGCTACACCTTC

d_gene: NA
v_gene: TRBV7-8
abundance: NA
j_gene: TRBJ2-2
CDR3aa: CASSPRPSGELFF
CDR3nt: TGTGCCAGCAGCCCGCGTCCTTCCGGGGAGCTGTTTTTT

d_gene: NA
v_gene: TRBV3-1/TRBV3-2
abundance: few
j_gene: TRBJ2-2
CDR3aa: CASSPLNTGELFF
CDR3nt: TGTGCCAGCAGCCCTTTGAACACCGGGGAGCTGTTTTTT

d_gene: TRBD1
v_gene: TRBV19
abundance: NA
j_gene: TRBJ2-2
CDR3aa: CASSTPAPRGRNTGELFF
CDR3nt: TGTGCCAGTAGTACGCCGGCCCCCAGGGGGAGGAACACCGGGGAGCTGTTTTTT

d_gene: NA
v_gene: TRBV9
abundance: NA
j_gene: TRBJ2-7
CDR3aa: CASSATRVSYEQYF
CDR3nt: TGTGCCAGCAGCGCAACCAGGGTCTCCTACGAGCAGTACTTC

d_gene: TRBD1
v_gene: TRBV7-9
abundance: NA
j_gene: TRBJ1-6
CDR3aa: CASSLVTGGNSPLHF
CDR3nt: TGTGCCAGCAGCTTAGTTACAGGGGGGAATTCACCCCTCCACTTT

d_gene: TRBD1
v_gene: TRBV29-1
abundance: NA
j_gene: TRBJ2-3
CDR3aa: CSVADRGGTDTQYF
CDR3nt: TGCAGCGTTGCGGACAGGGGCGGCACAGATACGCAGTATTTT

d_gene: NA
v_gene: TRBV10-2
abundance: NA
j_gene: TRBJ2-5
CDR3aa: CASRQGETQYF
CDR3nt: TGCGCCAGCAGGCAGGGAGAGACCCAGTACTTC

d_gene: TRBD1
v_gene: TRBV4-1
abundance: NA
j_gene: TRBJ1-1
CDR3aa: CASSHPDRVATEAFF
CDR3nt: TGCGCCAGCAGCCACCCGGACAGGGTCGCGACTGAAGCTTTCTTT

d_gene: NA
v_gene: TRBV29-1
abundance: NA
j_gene: TRBJ2-5
CDR3aa: CSVELGYQETQYF
CDR3nt: TGCAGCGTTGAACTAGGTTACCAAGAGACCCAGTACTTC

d_gene: NA
v_gene: TRBV12-1
abundance: few
j_gene: TRBJ2-7
CDR3aa: CASSSPKTSGGRLYEQYF
CDR3nt: TGTGCCAGCAGCTCCCCAAAGACTAGCGGGGGGAGGCTCTACGAGCAGTACTTC

d_gene: TRBD2
v_gene: TRBV9
abundance: NA
j_gene: TRBJ2-1
CDR3aa: CASSPPGLAGVEQFF
CDR3nt: TGTGCCAGCAGCCCCCCGGGACTAGCGGGCGTGGAGCAGTTCTTC

d_gene: NA
v_gene: TRBV5-1
abundance: NA
j_gene: TRBJ1-2
CDR3aa: CASSLSGDNYGYTF
CDR3nt: TGCGCCAGCAGCTTGTCGGGGGATAACTATGGCTACACCTTC

d_gene: NA
v_gene: TRBV19
abundance: NA
j_gene: TRBJ1-5
CDR3aa: CASTLHVRANQPQHF
CDR3nt: TGTGCCAGTACCCTGCACGTGCGGGCCAATCAGCCCCAGCATTTT

d_gene: NA
v_gene: TRBV10-2
abundance: NA
j_gene: TRBJ1-5
CDR3aa: CASSGGINQPQHF
CDR3nt: TGCGCCAGCAGTGGGGGCATCAATCAGCCCCAGCATTTT

d_gene: TRBD2
v_gene: TRBV7-7
abundance: NA
j_gene: TRBJ2-5
CDR3aa: CASSLGRSGGETQYF
CDR3nt: TGTGCCAGCAGCTTAGGTCGTAGCGGGGGGGAGACCCAGTACTTC

d_gene: TRBD1
v_gene: TRBV25-1
abundance: NA
j_gene: TRBJ1-1
CDR3aa: CASSAGQVNTEAFF
CDR3nt: TGTGCCAGCAGTGCCGGACAGGTGAACACTGAAGCTTTCTTT

d_gene: TRBD1
v_gene: TRBV3-1/TRBV3-2
abundance: NA
j_gene: TRBJ1-2
CDR3aa: CASSQLGQVGRKYGYTF
CDR3nt: TGTGCCAGCAGCCAATTGGGACAGGTGGGGAGGAAGTATGGCTACACCTTC

d_gene: NA
v_gene: TRBV5-8
abundance: NA
j_gene: TRBJ2-3
CDR3aa: CASSQGSASTDTQYF
CDR3nt: TGTGCCAGCAGCCAGGGTTCGGCGAGCACAGATACGCAGTATTTT

d_gene: TRBD1
v_gene: TRBV5-6
abundance: NA
j_gene: TRBJ1-2
CDR3aa: CASSGRDSTYGYTF
CDR3nt: TGTGCCAGCAGCGGCCGGGACAGCACGTATGGCTACACCTTC

d_gene: NA
v_gene: TRBV24-1
abundance: NA
j_gene: TRBJ1-2
CDR3aa: CATSENSDYGYTF
CDR3nt: TGTGCCACCAGTGAAAACAGTGACTATGGCTACACCTTC

d_gene: NA
v_gene: TRBV5-8
abundance: NA
j_gene: TRBJ1-2
CDR3aa: CASSLSWESGGYTF
CDR3nt: TGTGCCAGCAGCTTGAGCTGGGAGTCCGGGGGCTACACCTTC

d_gene: NA
v_gene: TRBV27
abundance: NA
j_gene: TRBJ1-5
CDR3aa: CASSLWGSHQPQHF
CDR3nt: TGTGCCAGCAGCCTCTGGGGCAGCCATCAGCCCCAGCATTTT

d_gene: TRBD2
v_gene: TRBV7-2
abundance: NA
j_gene: TRBJ2-1
CDR3aa: CASSLGTSGTYNEQFF
CDR3nt: TGTGCCAGCAGCTTAGGGACTAGCGGGACCTACAATGAGCAGTTCTTC

d_gene: NA
v_gene: TRBV6-5
abundance: NA
j_gene: TRBJ1-3
CDR3aa: CASRQPGGNTIYF
CDR3nt: TGTGCCAGCAGACAACCCGGGGGGAACACCATATATTTT

d_gene: TRBD1
v_gene: TRBV7-2
abundance: once
j_gene: TRBJ2-2
CDR3aa: CASSGSLGQGSLNTGELFF
CDR3nt: TGTGCCAGCAGCGGATCGCTAGGACAGGGGTCCTTGAACACCGGGGAGCTGTTTTTT

d_gene: TRBD1
v_gene: TRBV19
abundance: once
j_gene: TRBJ1-5
CDR3aa: CASRRQGAVAQPQHF
CDR3nt: TGTGCCAGTAGGCGACAGGGGGCGGTTGCCCAGCCCCAGCATTTT

d_gene: TRBD1
v_gene: TRBV7-6
abundance: NA
j_gene: TRBJ2-1
CDR3aa: CASSSGQGVYNEQFF
CDR3nt: TGTGCCAGCAGCTCGGGACAGGGCGTCTACAATGAGCAGTTCTTC

d_gene: NA
v_gene: TRBV2
abundance: NA
j_gene: TRBJ1-2
CDR3aa: CASSEAQGGLGYTF
CDR3nt: TGTGCCAGCAGTGAGGCACAAGGGGGTCTTGGCTACACCTTC

d_gene: NA
v_gene: TRBV5-1
abundance: NA
j_gene: TRBJ1-4
CDR3aa: CASSKQGVNEKLFF
CDR3nt: TGCGCCAGCAGCAAACAGGGCGTTAATGAAAAACTGTTTTTT

d_gene: NA
v_gene: TRBV11-2
abundance: few
j_gene: TRBJ2-7
CDR3aa: CASSLAPGTYEQYF
CDR3nt: TGTGCCAGCAGCTTAGCGCCAGGCACCTACGAGCAGTACTTC

d_gene: NA
v_gene: TRBV5-4
abundance: NA
j_gene: TRBJ1-2
CDR3aa: CASSLGGQQGLANYGYTF
CDR3nt: TGTGCCAGCAGCTTGGGGGGACAACAGGGATTAGCTAACTATGGCTACACCTTC

d_gene: TRBD1
v_gene: TRBV29-1
abundance: NA
j_gene: TRBJ2-2
CDR3aa: CSVERTGLGSTGELFF
CDR3nt: TGCAGCGTTGAGAGGACAGGGTTGGGGAGCACCGGGGAGCTGTTTTTT

d_gene: NA
v_gene: TRBV12-5
abundance: NA
j_gene: TRBJ2-1
CDR3aa: CASGLVSEQFF
CDR3nt: TGTGCTAGTGGTTTGGTCTCCGAGCAGTTCTTC

d_gene: TRBD1
v_gene: TRBV6-7
abundance: NA
j_gene: TRBJ1-6
CDR3aa: CATLRRDRVLPGNSPLHF
CDR3nt: TGTGCCACCCTTAGGCGGGACAGGGTCTTGCCGGGAAATTCACCCCTCCACTTT

d_gene: NA
v_gene: TRBV10-1
abundance: NA
j_gene: TRBJ2-2
CDR3aa: CASSMDWNTGELFF
CDR3nt: TGCGCCAGCAGTATGGACTGGAACACCGGGGAGCTGTTTTTT

d_gene: NA
v_gene: TRBV10-3
abundance: NA
j_gene: TRBJ1-2
CDR3aa: CATDRGGNYGYTF
CDR3nt: TGTGCCACCGATAGAGGGGGAAACTATGGCTACACCTTC